These 5 T cell receptor beta chains originate from one sample sequenced in a study of T cell repertoires in cytomegalovirus infection. TCRdb fed the reads into MiXCR, producing one record per CDR3 protein. The table has approximately 250,000 distinct CDR3 sequences, 12% seen once; the top ten hold 1.5% to 2%. The sequenced sample consisted of PBMCs. The origin of the receptors is a human donor in good health (CMV status not recorded). Some clones in this sample may be carry-over from other donors' samples.

This clonotype appeared many times. The chain couples TRBV5-6 to TRBJ1-2, with a weak D call TRBD1 (5 bases). Germline assignment: CDR1 SGHDT and CDR2 YYEEEE. V was pared by 4 bases and J by 1 base, with 23 bases between. The CDR3 runs to 18 residues. The CDR3 nucleotides read TGTGCCAGCAGCCCCGGGACGGAATTCCATATTCTTAACTATGGCTACACCTTC. Amino acids: CASSPGTEFHILNYGYTF.

This clonotype came up many times. The chain combines TRBV7-2 with TRBJ2-7; TRBD1 aligns across 8 bases. The CDR3 loop spans 16 amino acids. V shed 4 bases and J 3 bases; nucleotides not matched to a gene: 11. Germline-derived CDR1 and CDR2 are SGHTA and FQGNSA. CDR3 residues: CASSYLTGGPVYEQYF. CDR3 DNA sequence: TGTGCCAGCAGCTACCTAACAGGGGGACCCGTCTACGAGCAGTACTTC.

This clonotype occurred a few times. V usage is TRBV20-1 and J usage is TRBJ2-3; no clear D gene. V was shortened by 3 bases and J by 6 bases, with 4 bases between the two germline ends. CDR3 length equals 10 residues. Germline loops: CDR1 DFQATT, CDR2 SNEGSKA (reference sequence). In DNA, the CDR3 is TGCAGTGCTAGTCAGGATACGCAGTATTTT. It encodes CSASQDTQYF.

This clonotype was detected only once. The chain combines TRBV29-1 with TRBJ2-2; no reliable D call. This CDR3 region has 13 residues. The germline V and J ends were trimmed by 0 bases and 2 bases, with 4 bases remaining between them. CDR1 SQVTM and CDR2 ANQGSEA come from the germline V gene. The CDR3 DNA reads as TGCAGCGTTGAAGAGGGCAACACCGGGGAGCTGTTTTTT. Amino acids: CSVEEGNTGELFF.

The chain links TRBV7-2 to TRBJ1-2; 9 nucleotides align to TRBD1. Germline values: CDR1 SGHTA, CDR2 FQGNSA. The CDR3 has 16 amino acids. V was pared by 1 base and J by 9 bases, with 12 bases of the junction left unmatched. CDR3 DNA: TGTGCCAGCAGCTTAGGGGGGGACAGGGTGATTGGAAGCTACACCTTC. Protein sequence: CASSLGGDRVIGSYTF.